Detailed here is one T cell receptor (beta chain). Its antigen remains unknown. 5'RACE primed at constant segments yielded TCR alpha and TCR beta cDNA libraries bearing sample barcodes and UMIs. TCRdb independently ran MiXCR on the 5' RACE reads; one entry per CDR3 protein. This table holds about 350,000 distinct CDR3 sequences, about an eighth found once. Per the germline V gene, CDR1 is MDHEN and CDR2 is SYDVKM. The CDR3 has 14 amino acids. Trimming stripped 3 bases from V and 2 bases from J, with 7 bases between. This sample stems from a study of T-cell memory formation after mild COVID-19. General observations from the study: Confirmation was lacking for SARS-CoV-2 specificity of second-wave clones that peaked on day 37.

The receptor was derived from a man aged 18 to 30 who had mild COVID-19 (a few samples of this study predate the infection). Cell type and time point are not known. The chain has TRBV28 and TRBJ1-4, with D tentatively TRBD1 (5 bases). The sequenced sample consisted of PBMCs or a T cell subset sorted from them (not recorded which). CDR3 protein: CASSFGGTNEKLFF. The CDR3 DNA is TGTGCCAGCAGTTTCGGGGGGACTAATGAAAAACTGTTTTTT.